This entry features one TCR beta chain sequence. What it binds is not known. The junction shows a germline mismatch at one end, possibly a read error. These data come from a study of tumor and adjacent non-tumor tissue in lung cancer. Study-wide points: Higher tumor TCR diversity was associated with shorter survival.

CDR1 and CDR2 (germline): SQVTM, ANQGSEA. This CDR3 spans 12 amino acids. The library came from three nested PCR rounds adapted from ARM-PCR protocols. TCRdb re-analysed the multiplex PCR reads in MiXCR, keeping a single row per CDR3 protein. The table has 90,000 to 120,000 distinct CDR3 sequences, over 55% seen once. This sample's RNA came from whole unsorted tissue. The normal lung tissue was taken more than 3 cm from the tumor edge. Chemotherapy-naive patients with new lung cancer underwent thoracic surgery in China, August–late 2014. The sample taken for sequencing was distant non-tumor lung tissue. This rearrangement joins TRBV29-1 to TRBJ1-1, with D perhaps TRBD1 (6 bases). This clonotype was obtained from a young man with non-small cell lung cancer. The CDR3 loop reads CSILPRGTEAYF. In DNA, the CDR3 is TGCAGCATTCTACCCAGGGGCACTGAAGCTTACTTT.